The 24 T cell receptor beta chains presented below share a single source sample, sequenced in a study of cytomegalovirus exposure and HLA in healthy donors. The primer mix had 60 Vbeta and 13 Jbeta primers. Generated by immunoSEQ multiplex PCR, the TCRdb table keeps only in-frame clones and is missing some. The data show fewer than 250,000 clones, with around 80% seen just once and approximately 0.63% held by the top ten. Material: PBMCs. All receptors derive from a man younger than 30 in good health and CMV-seronegative.

The chain couples TRBV6-1 to TRBJ1-2; 7 bases fit TRBD1. The CDR3 contains 14 residues. Germline CDR1 is MNHNS and CDR2 is SASEGT. Trimming removed 6 bases from V and 6 bases from J; junction bases left unmatched: 10. The CDR3 region is CASRDDRDSNGYTF. CDR3 DNA: TGTGCCAGCAGAGACGACAGGGACTCGAATGGCTACACCTTC.

This clone has more than one count but fewer than ten. The chain couples TRBV28 to TRBJ2-7, with 9 positions matching TRBD1. The length of the CDR3 is 15 residues. CDR1 is MDHEN and CDR2 is SYDVKM in the germline V gene. Trimming took 5 bases from V and 4 from J; bases not matched to a gene: 9. The CDR3 reads CASSVTGGASYEQYF. The DNA for the CDR3 is TGTGCCAGCAGTGTTACAGGGGGCGCGAGTTACGAGCAGTACTTC.

This clone was found once. The V and J genes are TRBV9 and TRBJ1-2; TRBD1 agrees at 11 bases. CDR1 SGDLS and CDR2 YYNGEE come from the germline V gene. J gave up 3 bases and V 3 bases, and 4 bases lay outside the gene matches. There are 15 residues in the CDR3. The CDR3 nucleotides read TGTGCCAGCAGCGGGACAGGGGGCAGGTACTATGGCTACACCTTC. Residues: CASSGTGGRYYGYTF.

CDR3 residues: CSVETGPTGNYGYTF. CDR3 nucleotide sequence: TGCAGCGTTGAAACTGGCCCGACAGGGAACTATGGCTACACCTTC. J is TRBJ1-2 and V is TRBV29-1; 7 nucleotides agree with TRBD1. The CDR3 is 15 residues long. In germline, CDR1 is SQVTM, CDR2 ANQGSEA. J lost 2 bases, V lost 2 bases, and 8 bases had no gene match.

The chain has TRBV19 and TRBJ1-5; the match to TRBD1 covers 11 bases. The germline gives CDR1 LNHDA, CDR2 SQIVND (reference sequence). The J segment lost 7 bases and the V segment lost 7 bases, leaving 9 bases of the junction unmatched. The CDR3 sequence is 15 residues long. The CDR3 nucleotides read TGTGCCAGTATTCCGGGACAGGGGGTTCCCCAGCCCCAGCATTTT. It is translated as CASIPGQGVPQPQHF. The variable domain in full, with the rest retrieved from reference TRBV19 and TRBJ1-5, is DGGITQSPKYLFRKEGQNVTLSCEQNLNHDAMYWYRQDPGQGLRLIYYSQIVNDFQKGDIAEGYSVSREKKESFPLTVTSAQKNPTAFYLCASIPGQGVPQPQHFGDGTRLSIL.

V usage is TRBV28 and J usage is TRBJ1-1; D ambiguous. This CDR3 is 13 amino acids long. Germline V gene lookup returns CDR1 MDHEN and CDR2 SYDVKM. V lost 3 bases and J 11 bases, leaving 16 bases between the germline ends. CDR3 amino acids: CASSFREPLGAFF. In DNA, the CDR3 is TGTGCCAGCAGTTTCAGAGAACCCCTCGGGGCTTTCTTT. Based on the CDR3 plus reference TRBV28 and TRBJ1-1, the full variable domain is DVKVTQSSRYLVKRTGEKVFLECVQDMDHENMFWYRQDPGLGLRLIYFSYDVKMKEKGDIPEGYSVSREKKERFSLILESASTNQTSMYLCASSFREPLGAFFGQGTRLTVV.

The chain couples TRBV19 to TRBJ2-1; a weak D match, TRBD2 (6 bases). CDR3 length: 16 amino acids. Trimming left V 5 bases short and J 3 bases short, with 17 bases between. Per germline, CDR1 LNHDA and CDR2 SQIVND (reference sequence). The CDR3 nucleotides read TGTGCCAGTAGTCCCACGGGGAGGACTTTCTACAATGAGCAGTTCTTC. It encodes CASSPTGRTFYNEQFF.

The chain is built from TRBV4-1 and TRBJ2-7; 7 bases fit TRBD1. The J call is doubtful: the DNA matches TRBJ2-5 better. The CDR3 runs 16 residues. In germline, CDR1 is MGHRA, CDR2 YSYEKL. In DNA, the CDR3 is TGCGCCAGCAGCCAAGGAGGACTGGGACAGTTAAAGACCCAGTACTTC. Encoded protein: CASSQGGLGQLKTQYF.

V and J are TRBV11-2 and TRBJ1-3, with D maybe TRBD1 (5 bases). The CDR3 has 15 residues. V shed 1 base and J shed 4 bases, with 11 bases lying between them. Per germline, CDR1 SGHAT and CDR2 FQNNGV. CDR3 coding DNA: TGTGCCAGCAGCTTAGGGAGGGGACGCGGAAACACCATATATTTT. It encodes CASSLGRGRGNTIYF.

There are a few counts of this clone. As DNA, the CDR3 is TGTGCCAGCAGTGCGGTCGCATACGAGCAGTACTTC. It yields the protein CASSAVAYEQYF. The chain is built from TRBV2 and TRBJ2-7; no reliable D call. This CDR3 is built from 12 residues. Trimming removed 4 bases from V and 4 bases from J, with 8 bases in between. The V gene's germline CDR1 is SNHLY and CDR2 FYNNEI.

V gene TRBV4-2 combines with J gene TRBJ2-7, with TRBD1 identical over 12 bases. The CDR3 is made up of 15 amino acids. Germline V gene sequence: CDR1 LGHNA, CDR2 YNFKEQ. Trimming took 0 bases from V and 7 from J; bases not matched to a gene: 4. The CDR3 coding sequence is TGTGCCAGCAGCCAAGAGGGGACAGGGGGCTGGGAGCAGTACTTC. It is translated as CASSQEGTGGWEQYF.

V gene TRBV27 combines with J gene TRBJ1-2; 7 bases line up with TRBD1. In germline, CDR1 is MNHEY, CDR2 SMNVEV (reference sequence). The CDR3 loop spans 17 amino acids. V was clipped by 6 bases and J by 4 bases; unmatched bases: 17. The CDR3 nucleotides read TGTGCCAGCAGCCCGTTTCTAGGGGGCAGAAATCCCTATGGCTACACCTTC. This codes for CASSPFLGGRNPYGYTF.

The V and J genes are TRBV9 and TRBJ2-1, with TRBD2 matching over 7 bases. Trimming cost V 0 bases and J 4 bases; bases outside gene matches: 7. The germline V gene has CDR1 SGDLS and CDR2 YYNGEE. There are 16 residues in the CDR3. The CDR3 nucleotides are TGTGCCAGCAGCGTAGCGGTGGGAGGGCCGTACAATGAGCAGTTCTTC. Translation: CASSVAVGGPYNEQFF.

This clone was picked up a small number of times. The chain employs TRBV9 and TRBJ2-5; TRBD2 agrees at 8 bases. V was pared by 3 bases and J by 2 bases, with 6 bases of the junction left unmatched. Germline CDR1 SGDLS, CDR2 YYNGEE. The CDR3 covers 15 residues. CDR3 loop: CASSAGSGDQETQYF. The CDR3 region has the DNA TGTGCCAGCAGCGCTGGTAGCGGGGATCAAGAGACCCAGTACTTC.

The rearrangement joins TRBV19 to TRBJ1-5; a weak D match, TRBD1 (6 bases). Between the trimmed V and J ends, which lost 5 bases and 4 bases, there was a span of 21 bases. Germline values: CDR1 LNHDA, CDR2 SQIVND (reference sequence). This CDR3 is built from 17 residues. The CDR3 DNA reads as TGTGCCAGTAGTGATAGGGGGGGCGCGGAGATTAATCAGCCCCAGCATTTT. It codes for CASSDRGGAEINQPQHF. Combining the CDR3 with reference TRBV19 and TRBJ1-5 gives the whole variable domain DGGITQSPKYLFRKEGQNVTLSCEQNLNHDAMYWYRQDPGQGLRLIYYSQIVNDFQKGDIAEGYSVSREKKESFPLTVTSAQKNPTAFYLCASSDRGGAEINQPQHFGDGTRLSIL.

This clone was counted a single time. The chain recombines TRBV19 with TRBJ2-5, with D perhaps TRBD1 (6 bases). The V end lost 1 base, the J end lost 7 bases, and 16 bases lay between the germline ends. The CDR3 has 15 residues. Germline CDR1 is LNHDA and CDR2 is SQIVND (reference sequence). The CDR3 DNA reads as TGTGCCAGTAGTATAGTGGACAGTCCTACGGTGACCCAGTACTTC. Residues: CASSIVDSPTVTQYF.

A remark on this clone: Other DNA sequences in the same sample also yield this CDR3. Here the CDR3 reads CASSLRENTEAFF. The CDR3 nucleotides read TGTGCCAGCAGCTTACGAGAGAACACTGAAGCTTTCTTT. The chain uses TRBV11-3 and TRBJ1-1; D is uncertain. V was cut by 2 bases and J by 1 base, with 5 bases left in between. CDR3 size: 13 residues. Germline CDR1 is SGHNT and CDR2 is YENEEA.

V gene TRBV5-1 combines with J gene TRBJ1-4; 7 bases match TRBD1. The CDR3 consists of 16 residues. J gave up 4 bases and V 3 bases, and 9 bases lay outside the gene matches. Germline V gene lookup returns CDR1 SGHRS and CDR2 YFSETQ. As DNA, the CDR3 is TGCGCCAGCAGCTGGGACTTCGGGACAGATAATGAAAAACTGTTTTTT. It codes for CASSWDFGTDNEKLFF. Combining the CDR3 with reference TRBV5-1 and TRBJ1-4 gives the whole variable domain KAGVTQTPRYLIKTRGQQVTLSCSPISGHRSVSWYQQTPGQGLQFLFEYFSETQRNKGNFPGRFSGRQFSNSRSEMNVSTLELGDSALYLCASSWDFGTDNEKLFFGSGTQLSVL.

The chain uses TRBV30 and TRBJ2-2, with 7 nucleotides matching TRBD2. After removal of 0 bases from V and 0 bases from J, the junction contained 7 bases not matched to a gene. Germline CDR1 and CDR2: GTSNPN and SVGIG (reference sequence). There are 17 residues in the CDR3. CDR3 sequence: CAWSVPIAGANTGELFF. DNA for the CDR3: TGTGCCTGGAGTGTACCCATAGCGGGCGCGAACACCGGGGAGCTGTTTTTT.

V and J are TRBV11-2 and TRBJ1-2, with a possible D match to TRBD1 (6 bases). The CDR3 extends over 15 amino acids. The germline V gene has CDR1 SGHAT and CDR2 FQNNGV. V shed 1 base and J shed 0 bases, with 9 bases lying between them. The CDR3 DNA reads TGTGCCAGCAGCTTAGTGGCAGGGGCTAACTATGGCTACACCTTC. Protein product: CASSLVAGANYGYTF.

The genes are TRBV5-1 and TRBJ2-1; 7 bases map to TRBD2. This CDR3 contains 17 residues. J was trimmed by 3 bases and V by 3 bases; bases with no gene match: 12. Germline values: CDR1 SGHRS, CDR2 YFSETQ. The CDR3 loop reads CASSYIEGIAGYNEQFF. The CDR3 nucleotides read TGCGCCAGCAGCTACATTGAGGGGATAGCGGGCTACAATGAGCAGTTCTTC.

This rearrangement joins TRBV2 to TRBJ2-6; no reliable D call. V lost 4 bases and J 0 bases, leaving 4 bases between the germline ends. The CDR3 contains 14 residues. Germline V gives CDR1 SNHLY, CDR2 FYNNEI. CDR3 amino acids: CASSGGSGANVLTF. The CDR3 DNA is TGTGCCAGCAGTGGCGGCTCTGGGGCCAACGTCCTGACTTTC.

Remarks on this clone: Other DNA sequences within the sample encode an identical CDR3. This chain uses TRBV9 with TRBJ1-1, with unresolved D. Germline values: CDR1 SGDLS, CDR2 YYNGEE. There are 11 residues in the CDR3. V lost 7 bases, J lost 4 bases, and 8 bases lay in between. CDR3 in DNA: TGTGCCAGCGGTGGAGGCACTGAAGCTTTCTTT. This sequence encodes CASGGGTEAFF.

V and J are TRBV4-2 and TRBJ1-2; the D gene is possibly TRBD1 (6 bases). CDR1 is LGHNA, CDR2 YNFKEQ, per germline. The CDR3 spans 12 residues. V was shortened by 2 bases and J by 7 bases, with 8 bases between the two germline ends. The CDR3 loop reads CASSQNRVGYTF. CDR3 sequence (DNA): TGTGCCAGCAGCCAAAACAGGGTTGGCTACACCTTC.